Each of the 17 T cell receptor beta chains below was sequenced from the same sample in a study of OX40 agonist ivuxolimab in advanced cancers. TCRdb keeps only in-frame clones here, not all; method: immunoSEQ multiplex PCR. The table records tens of thousands of clones, about nine tenths of them present only once. Sequenced here: CD4+ or CD8+ T cells sorted from blood, sampled in a trial of the OX40 agonist ivuxolimab. These receptors all stem from an adult with an advanced solid tumor such as melanoma, head and neck, liver or kidney cancer.

This clone was counted a few times. The V gene is TRBV15, the J gene TRBJ1-5; 9 bases line up with TRBD1. The germline V gene has CDR1 LNHNV and CDR2 YYDKDF (reference sequence). This CDR3 region has 15 residues. Trimming took 9 bases from V and 0 from J; bases not matched to a gene: 6. CDR3 amino acids: CATRDRDGSNQPQHF. For the CDR3, the DNA is TGTGCCACTCGGGACAGGGATGGTAGCAATCAGCCCCAGCATTTT.

On this clone itself: Different DNA sequences within this sample yield the same CDR3. J is TRBJ1-5 and V is TRBV6-1; 7 nucleotides agree with TRBD1. Germline V CDR1 and CDR2: MNHNS, SASEGT. CDR3 length equals 14 residues. The trim removed 0 bases at V and 7 bases at J, leaving 3 bases unmatched. The CDR3 coding sequence is TGTGCCAGCAGTGAAGCAGGGGGCGCCCAGCCCCAGCATTTT. This gives the protein CASSEAGGAQPQHF.

The V call is TRBV19, the J call TRBJ2-2; 9 bases are a match to TRBD2. CDR1 and CDR2 (germline): LNHDA, SQIVND (reference sequence). There are 18 residues in the CDR3. V dropped 1 base and J dropped 0; count of bases not matched to a gene: 6. The CDR3 coding sequence is TGTGCCAGTAGTATAGGGGCGGGAGGGCCCTCGAACACCGGGGAGCTGTTTTTT. Encoded protein: CASSIGAGGPSNTGELFF.

The chain uses TRBV9 and TRBJ2-3; 7 bases align to TRBD1. Germline CDR1 and CDR2: SGDLS and YYNGEE. V trimming: 0 bases; J trimming: 2 bases; junction bases outside the gene matches: 3. The length of the CDR3 is 15 residues. The CDR3 coding sequence is TGTGCCAGCAGCGTAGGACAGGGATCCACAGATACGCAGTATTTT. Amino acids: CASSVGQGSTDTQYF.

V gene TRBV28 combines with J gene TRBJ2-3; no clear D. The CDR3 sequence is 15 residues long. In germline, CDR1 is MDHEN, CDR2 SYDVKM. Trimming left V 5 bases short and J 2 bases short, with 14 bases between. The CDR3 sequence is CASSPHTLSTDTQYF. In nucleotides, the CDR3 is TGTGCCAGCAGTCCCCACACCCTATCCACAGATACGCAGTATTTT.

In this sample, this clone turned up a few times. The genes are TRBV5-5 and TRBJ2-5; D gene ambiguous. V shed 2 bases and J shed 2 bases, with 10 bases lying between them. This CDR3 contains 14 residues. The germline V gene encodes CDR1 SGHKS and CDR2 YYEKEE (reference sequence). CDR3 residues: CASSLGQLQETQYF. CDR3 nucleotide sequence: TGTGCCAGCAGCTTAGGGCAGTTACAAGAGACCCAGTACTTC.

The chain carries TRBV18 and TRBJ2-5; D might be TRBD1 (7 bases). CDR3 length: 14 amino acids. V gave up 3 bases and J gave up 3 bases, with 11 bases separating them. Germline V CDR1 and CDR2: KGHSH, LQKENI. The CDR3 sequence: CASSPSRGEETQYF. Here the CDR3 DNA reads TGTGCCAGCTCACCGAGCAGGGGGGAAGAGACCCAGTACTTC.

The chain recombines TRBV28 with TRBJ2-2, with 7 bases aligning to TRBD1. CDR1 and CDR2 from the germline V gene are MDHEN and SYDVKM. The V gene end was trimmed by 6 bases and the J gene end by 0 bases; junction bases not matched to a gene: 7. The length of the CDR3 is 16 residues. The CDR3 coding sequence is TGTGCCAGCAGGATACCGGACAGGACGAACACCGGGGAGCTGTTTTTT. Residues: CASRIPDRTNTGELFF.

The chain couples TRBV28 to TRBJ1-4; D is undetermined. Looked up from germline, CDR1 is MDHEN and CDR2 is SYDVKM. Trimming shortened V by 7 bases and J by 5 bases, and 5 bases separated the two germline ends. CDR3 size: 11 residues. The CDR3 is CASKENEKLFF. In DNA, the CDR3 is TGTGCCAGCAAGGAAAATGAAAAACTGTTTTTT.

This chain joins TRBV7-9 and TRBJ2-2; weak D call: TRBD2 (5 bases). V was pared by 1 base and J by 4 bases, with 10 bases between. The CDR3 loop spans 15 amino acids. In germline, CDR1 is SEHNR, CDR2 FQNEAQ (reference sequence). For the CDR3, the DNA is TGTGCCAGCAGCTTAGGGACTCTTACCACCGGGGAGCTGTTTTTT. Protein sequence: CASSLGTLTTGELFF.

The chain has TRBV19 and TRBJ1-2, with 7 positions matching TRBD1. The CDR3 sequence is 15 residues long. Germline values: CDR1 LNHDA, CDR2 SQIVND (reference sequence). After removal of 0 bases from V and 4 bases from J, the junction contained 5 bases not matched to a gene. The CDR3 loop is CASSIERGRVYGYTF. DNA for the CDR3: TGTGCCAGTAGTATAGAGAGGGGGCGCGTCTATGGCTACACCTTC.

This clone appeared once. The chain carries TRBV2 and TRBJ2-7; possible D gene TRBD1, 8 bases. Germline V gives CDR1 SNHLY, CDR2 FYNNEI. This CDR3 has 17 residues. V lost 7 bases to trimming and J lost 3 bases, with 25 bases between them. CDR3 sequence reads: CASNPSGSGTGLYEQYF. CDR3 nucleotide sequence: TGTGCCAGCAATCCAAGCGGAAGCGGGACAGGACTCTACGAGCAGTACTTC.

The genes are TRBV19 and TRBJ1-5, with 7 bases fitting TRBD1. Germline CDR1 is LNHDA and CDR2 is SQIVND (reference sequence). This CDR3 is 15 amino acids long. Unmatched junction bases numbered 5, after V lost 5 bases and J lost 1 base. CDR3 sequence reads: CASSGAGGSNQPQHF. CDR3 nucleotide sequence: TGTGCCAGTAGTGGGGCAGGGGGAAGCAATCAGCCCCAGCATTTT.

The V and J genes are TRBV7-8 and TRBJ1-1; D unclear. The V end lost 6 bases, the J end lost 2 bases, and 13 bases lay between the germline ends. The germline V gene has CDR1 SGHVS and CDR2 FQNEAQ. The CDR3 totals 14 residues. CDR3 residues: CASSHAGSNTEAFF. The CDR3 coding sequence is TGTGCCAGCAGTCACGCCGGGTCCAACACTGAAGCTTTCTTT.

The chain has TRBV19 and TRBJ1-1; 7 bases line up with TRBD1. The V gene end was trimmed by 5 bases and the J gene end by 1 base; junction bases not matched to a gene: 4. Germline CDR1 and CDR2: LNHDA and SQIVND (reference sequence). The CDR3 is 14 amino acids. CDR3 DNA sequence: TGTGCCAGTAGTCCGAGACAGGGGAACACTGAAGCTTTCTTT. Translation: CASSPRQGNTEAFF.

J is TRBJ2-3 and V is TRBV6-1, with D perhaps matching TRBD1 (6 bases). This CDR3 is built from 14 residues. V lost 5 bases and J 3 bases, leaving 12 bases between the germline ends. The germline V gene encodes CDR1 MNHNS and CDR2 SASEGT. CDR3 loop: CASSHKGQTDTQYF. The CDR3 DNA sequence: TGTGCCAGCAGTCACAAAGGACAGACAGATACGCAGTATTTT.

Within the sample, this clone is medium-sized. The chain couples TRBV10-3 to TRBJ2-3, with 12 positions matching TRBD1. Germline CDR1 is ENHRY and CDR2 is SYGVKD. The V segment lost 4 bases and the J segment 6 bases; nucleotides outside the gene matches: 2. This CDR3 spans 14 amino acids. CDR3 nucleotide sequence: TGTGCCATCAGTGCGGGACAGGGGGCCGATACGCAGTATTTT. It yields the protein CAISAGQGADTQYF.